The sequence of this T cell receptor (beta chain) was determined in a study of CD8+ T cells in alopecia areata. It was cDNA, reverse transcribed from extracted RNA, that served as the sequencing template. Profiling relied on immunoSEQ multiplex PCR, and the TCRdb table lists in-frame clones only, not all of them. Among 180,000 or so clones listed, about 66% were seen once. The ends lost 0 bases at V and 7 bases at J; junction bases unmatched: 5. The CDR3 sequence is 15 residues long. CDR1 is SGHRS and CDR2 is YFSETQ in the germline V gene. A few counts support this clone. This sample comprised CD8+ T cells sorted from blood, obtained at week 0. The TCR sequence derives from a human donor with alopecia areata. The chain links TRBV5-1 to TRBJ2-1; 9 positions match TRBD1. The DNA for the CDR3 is TGCGCCAGCAGCTTGGTACAGGGGGCAGGGAATGAGCAGTTCTTC. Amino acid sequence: CASSLVQGAGNEQFF.